This T cell receptor (beta chain) was sequenced in a study of blood T cell repertoires in COVID-19. Measured with immunoSEQ multiplex PCR; TCRdb has only the in-frame clones, and not every one. The table includes under 400,000 clones, 88% detected once. This CDR3 region has 16 residues. Germline V lookup: CDR1 SGHVS, CDR2 FQNEAQ. The ends were cut back, 4 bases at V and 7 bases at J, with 19 bases in the middle. V gene TRBV7-8 combines with J gene TRBJ1-4; the D gene is possibly TRBD1 (6 bases). The specimen sequenced was peripheral blood. This receptor was identified in a woman aged 30 to 39 with COVID-19, enrolled during active disease. CDR3: CASSSPGAGMREKLFF. In nucleotides, the CDR3 is TGTGCCAGCAGCTCTCCAGGGGCTGGCATGCGTGAAAAACTGTTTTTT. Variable domain in full (rest from reference TRBV7-8 and TRBJ1-4): GAGVSQSPRYKVAKRGQDVALRCDPISGHVSLFWYQQALGQGPEFLTYFQNEAQLDKSGLPSDRFFAERPEGSVSTLKIQRTQQEDSAVYLCASSSPGAGMREKLFFGSGTQLSVL.